A single sample gave rise to the 14 T cell receptor beta chains below, sequenced in a study of patients and donors after allogeneic stem cell transplantation. Each CDR3 protein gets one entry after TCRdb re-called the RT-PCR reads with MiXCR. The sample has about a million distinct CDR3 sequences, approximately 19% seen once. Sequencing was done on a sample of blood, either unsorted or a sorted T cell fraction (not recorded which). All receptors come from a human donor who was either an allogeneic HSCT recipient or a stem cell or donor lymphocyte infusion donor (not recorded which). It is not recorded whose cells these are; they may come from a transplant donor.

This clonotype has at least ten counts. The rearrangement links TRBV12-3 or TRBV12-4 to TRBJ2-2, with TRBD1 matching 7 bases. This CDR3 is built from 15 residues. V was pared by 2 bases and J by 5 bases, with 5 bases of the junction left unmatched. In nucleotides, the CDR3 is TGTGCCAGCAGTTTACGGGCAGGGGGAACCGGGGAGCTGTTTTTT. It encodes CASSLRAGGTGELFF.

This clonotype was detected only a few times. The V call is TRBV5-1, the J call TRBJ2-7; D may match TRBD1 or TRBD2 (5 bases each). Trimming stripped 7 bases from V and 0 bases from J, with 14 bases between. Looked up from germline, CDR1 is SGHRS and CDR2 is YFSETQ. CDR3 length: 14 amino acids. The CDR3 reads CASARGGFSYEQYF. Here the CDR3 DNA reads TGCGCCAGCGCCCGGGGCGGTTTCTCCTACGAGCAGTACTTC.

This clonotype was observed many times. The CDR3, as DNA: TGTGCCAGCAGTTTACTAGGGGGAGAGACCCAGTACTTC. Residues: CASSLLGGETQYF. The chain links TRBV12-3 or TRBV12-4 to TRBJ2-5, with a weak D call TRBD1 (6 bases). This CDR3 has 13 residues. With 2 bases removed from V and 4 bases from J, the gap between germline ends came to 8 bases.

Only a few counts were recorded for this clonotype. This chain uses TRBV20-1 with TRBJ2-1; no reliable D call. This CDR3 is 12 amino acids long. Trimming removed 0 bases from V and 4 bases from J, with 4 bases in between. Germline V gene data show CDR1 as DFQATT and CDR2 as SNEGSKA (reference sequence). The CDR3 reads CSARDGYNEQFF. The CDR3 nucleotides are TGCAGTGCTAGAGACGGATACAATGAGCAGTTCTTC.

V and J are TRBV30 and TRBJ1-6; D remains unclear. The CDR3 length is 12 residues. Germline V gives CDR1 GTSNPN, CDR2 SVGIG (reference sequence). V lost 0 bases and J 9 bases, leaving 6 bases between the germline ends. As DNA, the CDR3 is TGTGCCTGGAGTGTACAAGGTTCACCCCTCCACTTT. Its translation: CAWSVQGSPLHF. Drawing the rest from reference TRBV30 and TRBJ1-6, the complete variable domain is SQTIHQWPATLVQPVGSPLSLECTVEGTSNPNLYWYRQAAGRGLQLLFYSVGIGQISSEVPQNLSASRPQDRQFILSSKKLLLSDSGFYLCAWSVQGSPLHFGNGTRLTVT.

This clonotype showed up just a few times. DNA for the CDR3: TGTGCCAGCAGGGGACCAAACCCAACCTACAATGAGCAGTTCTTC. Its protein is CASRGPNPTYNEQFF. The rearrangement joins TRBV12-3 or TRBV12-4 to TRBJ2-1, with D possibly being TRBD1 or TRBD2 (5 bases each). The CDR3 covers 15 residues. V gave up 6 bases and J gave up 2 bases, with 14 bases separating them.

The gene calls are TRBV3-1 and TRBJ1-1; D unresolved. CDR1 and CDR2 (germline): LGHDT, YNNKEL (reference sequence). The CDR3 loop spans 14 amino acids. Trimming cost V 6 bases and J 5 bases, with 16 bases left between them. The CDR3 nucleotides are TGTGCCAGCAGTCTGCTTACCTTTGGGACTGAAGCTTTCTTT. Its protein product is CASSLLTFGTEAFF.

This clonotype was seen many times. The chain links TRBV15 to TRBJ2-4, with 7 bases that match TRBD1. CDR3 length equals 15 residues. CDR1 and CDR2 from the germline V gene are LNHNV and YYDKDF (reference sequence). J lost 7 bases, V lost 0 bases, and 6 bases had no gene match. This chain's CDR3 is CATSRDQGQSNIQYF. CDR3 nucleotides: TGTGCCACCAGCAGAGATCAGGGACAGAGCAACATTCAGTACTTC.

This clonotype occurred many times. The chain links TRBV12-3 or TRBV12-4 to TRBJ2-4; 8 positions agree with TRBD2. V shed 2 bases, J shed 0 bases, and the junction held 18 bases outside the gene matches. The CDR3 covers 21 residues. This CDR3 is CASSLRGLGWRGAEAKNIQYF. The CDR3 DNA reads TGTGCCAGCAGTTTACGCGGATTAGGCTGGCGGGGGGCTGAAGCCAAAAACATTCAGTACTTC.

In this sample, this clonotype turned up many times. The CDR3 reads CASSLVFDRRSSYEQYF. The CDR3 bases are TGTGCCAGCAGTTTAGTTTTTGACAGACGAAGCTCCTACGAGCAGTACTTC. The rearrangement uses TRBV12-3 or TRBV12-4 and TRBJ2-7, with D possibly being TRBD1 (5 bases). This CDR3 comprises 17 residues. Trimming took 1 base from V and 0 from J, leaving 16 bases between them.

Regarding this clonotype: This may come from a read error, since a much larger clone is one base off. The chain recombines TRBV12-3 or TRBV12-4 with TRBJ2-2, with TRBD1 matching over 7 bases. CDR3 length equals 15 residues. Unmatched junction bases numbered 14, after V lost 6 bases and J lost 10 bases. Here the CDR3 reads CASRTTGLRAVELFF. DNA for the CDR3: TGTGCCAGCAGAACGACAGGGTTGCGGGCCGTGGAGCTGTTTTTT.

This clonotype was counted at least ten times. The V gene is TRBV29-1, the J gene TRBJ2-4; D remains ambiguous. The CDR3 runs to 12 residues. Germline CDR1 and CDR2: SQVTM and ANQGSEA. V lost 3 bases, J lost 3 bases, and 6 bases lay in between. The CDR3 region has the DNA TGCAGCGTTGACGTCGGCAAAAACATTCAGTACTTC. This sequence encodes CSVDVGKNIQYF.

This chain joins TRBV9 and TRBJ1-5, with 8 bases fitting TRBD1. Trimming at V came to 0 bases and at J to 0 bases, leaving 11 bases not matched to a gene. This CDR3 comprises 19 residues. The germline gives CDR1 SGDLS, CDR2 YYNGEE. The CDR3 sequence: CASSVAQGARIYSNQPQHF. CDR3 coding DNA: TGTGCCAGCAGCGTAGCCCAGGGGGCCCGAATTTATAGCAATCAGCCCCAGCATTTT.

CDR3 coding DNA: TGTGCCAGCAGCCGGACAGGGGCGGACACCGGGGAGCTGTTTTTT. This translates into CASSRTGADTGELFF. This chain joins TRBV12-3 or TRBV12-4 and TRBJ2-2, with TRBD1 identical over 9 bases. V was pared by 6 bases and J by 3 bases, with 5 bases of the junction left unmatched. The CDR3 is 15 amino acids.